One sample yielded the 18 T cell receptor beta chains listed below, sequenced in a study of T cells in Graves' hyperthyroidism and ophthalmopathy. Authors of the study amplified TCR beta CDR3 regions from RNA transcripts. The TCR CDR3 first-round RT-PCR relied on the HTBI primer set. TCRdb analysed the multiplex PCR reads with MiXCR anew, one entry per CDR3 protein. The data show a few hundred thousand distinct CDR3 sequences, 46% seen once. The specimen was peripheral blood or thyroid tissue (not recorded which). The receptors were gathered from an adult woman with Graves' disease, either hyperthyroidism or ophthalmopathy (not recorded which).

In this sample, this clonotype turned up many times. This rearrangement joins TRBV20-1 to TRBJ1-1; 9 positions match TRBD1. This CDR3 has 15 amino acids. Germline V lookup: CDR1 DFQATT, CDR2 SNEGSKA (reference sequence). The V segment lost 6 bases and the J segment 4 bases; nucleotides outside the gene matches: 12. The CDR3 coding sequence is TGCAGTGCCATACGGGACAGGGTGGGTCGCACTGAAGCTTTCTTT. This encodes CSAIRDRVGRTEAFF.

This clonotype was counted between two and nine times. This chain uses TRBV20-1 with TRBJ1-2; D is undetermined. The length of the CDR3 is 12 residues. V dropped 5 bases and J dropped 6 bases, with 13 bases sitting between them. CDR1 DFQATT and CDR2 SNEGSKA come from the germline V gene (reference sequence). As DNA, the CDR3 is TGCAGTGCTTTGACACCCGCGGATGGCTACACCTTC. Translated: CSALTPADGYTF.

This clonotype was counted ten times or more. The rearrangement links TRBV7-9 to TRBJ2-5, with D possibly being TRBD2 (5 bases). The germline V gene has CDR1 SEHNR and CDR2 FQNEAQ (reference sequence). V was pared by 3 bases and J by 2 bases, with 10 bases between. The CDR3 runs 14 residues. The CDR3 sequence: CASSFPTGQETQYF. The DNA of the CDR3 is TGTGCCAGCAGCTTCCCGACGGGACAAGAGACCCAGTACTTC.

The chain employs TRBV14 and TRBJ1-5; D is ambiguous. Deletions cut 10 bases from V and 11 bases from J, with 18 bases between. Germline CDR1 SGHDN, CDR2 FVKESK. This CDR3 is 12 amino acids long. The DNA of the CDR3 is TGTGCCACCGGAAGGAACCAAGAGACCCAGCATTTT. Its protein product is CATGRNQETQHF.

There are many counts of this clonotype. V is TRBV6-2 or TRBV6-3 and J is TRBJ2-5, with a weak D call TRBD2 (5 bases). Germline V gene data show CDR1 as MNHEY and CDR2 as SVGEGT. The CDR3 totals 14 residues. V was trimmed by 10 bases and J by 5 bases, leaving 20 bases between them. Here the CDR3 DNA reads TGTGCCACCCTCCGCGTAACTAGGACCGAGACCCAGTACTTC. Protein: CATLRVTRTETQYF.

This clonotype was counted ten times or more. The chain links TRBV27 to TRBJ1-2, with 8 positions matching TRBD1. Germline V gives CDR1 MNHEY, CDR2 SMNVEV (reference sequence). The CDR3 length is 14 residues. V shed 3 bases and J 5 bases; nucleotides not matched to a gene: 5. CDR3 bases: TGTGCCAGCAGTTTCTCGCAGGGGGCATATGGCTACACCTTC. It is translated as CASSFSQGAYGYTF.

This clonotype was observed once. The junction shows a germline mismatch at one end, possibly a read error. The V and J genes are TRBV7-9 and TRBJ1-2; TRBD1 might be the D (6 bases). Per the germline V gene, CDR1 is SEHNR and CDR2 is FQNEAQ (reference sequence). This CDR3 has 14 residues. The CDR3 is CASSQADSRGGYTF. The CDR3 DNA is TGCGCCAGCAGCCAAGCGGACAGCCGAGGGGGCTACACCTTC.

This clonotype was seen ten or more times. The V gene is TRBV4-1, the J gene TRBJ1-5; unclear D gene. Trimming cost V 0 bases and J 2 bases, with 14 bases left between them. This CDR3 contains 17 residues. Germline CDR1 reads MGHRA; CDR2 reads YSYEKL. Written as DNA, the CDR3 is TGCGCCAGCAGCCAAGATTGGGGAAGGGAACGCAATCAGCCCCAGCATTTT. It encodes CASSQDWGRERNQPQHF.

This clonotype was counted at least ten times. V usage is TRBV7-2 and J usage is TRBJ1-1; D perhaps matches TRBD1 (5 bases). Germline CDR1 SGHTA, CDR2 FQGNSA. The CDR3 covers 16 residues. V was shortened by 2 bases and J by 1 base, with 14 bases between the two germline ends. The CDR3, as DNA: TGTGCCAGCAGCTTATTCCAGGGTATGGGGAACACTGAAGCTTTCTTT. Protein sequence: CASSLFQGMGNTEAFF.

This rearrangement joins TRBV2 to TRBJ1-1; D remains ambiguous. This CDR3 region has 14 residues. The germline V and J ends were trimmed by 4 bases and 0 bases, with 9 bases remaining between them. Germline CDR1 and CDR2: SNHLY and FYNNEI. Written as DNA, the CDR3 is TGTGCCAGCAGTGTGGCGGGCATGAACACTGAAGCTTTCTTT. Translation gives CASSVAGMNTEAFF.

The V call is TRBV4-1, the J call TRBJ1-5; maybe TRBD1 (6 bases). The V gene's germline CDR1 is MGHRA and CDR2 YSYEKL. V was shortened by 0 bases and J by 11 bases, with 23 bases between the two germline ends. This CDR3 contains 17 residues. The chain's CDR3 is CASSQERGGIRTSAQHF. The CDR3 DNA sequence: TGCGCCAGCAGCCAAGAGAGGGGGGGAATAAGAACTTCAGCCCAGCATTTT.

The V call is TRBV7-9, the J call TRBJ1-2, with a weak D call TRBD1 (5 bases). The V gene's germline CDR1 is SEHNR and CDR2 FQNEAQ (reference sequence). The CDR3 loop spans 11 amino acids. V gave up 5 bases and J gave up 14 bases, with 15 bases separating them. CDR3 in amino acids: CASSPGTSGTF. The CDR3 region has the DNA TGTGCCAGCAGCCCCGGGACTAGCGGTACCTTC.

This clonotype was counted at least ten times. V and J are TRBV13 and TRBJ2-7; D is possibly TRBD1 (5 bases). The CDR3 extends over 14 amino acids. The germline V and J ends were trimmed by 5 bases and 3 bases, with 14 bases remaining between them. Germline V gives CDR1 PRHDT, CDR2 FYEKMQ (reference sequence). The CDR3, as DNA: TGTGCCAGCAGCCTACGAGGACATAGCTACGAGCAGTACTTC. This codes for CASSLRGHSYEQYF.

Of note for this clonotype: This may be a read error, as it is one base from a much larger clone. The V and J genes are TRBV19 and TRBJ2-7; 9 nucleotides match TRBD2. The CDR3 has 19 residues. From germline, CDR1 is LNHDA and CDR2 SQIVND (reference sequence). The CDR3: CDSSIGLAGVARNSYEQYF. Here the CDR3 DNA reads TGTGACAGTAGTATAGGATTAGCGGGAGTTGCGAGGAACTCCTACGAGCAGTACTTC.

The rearrangement joins TRBV10-2 to TRBJ2-7; the match to TRBD2 covers 8 bases. The V gene end was trimmed by 5 bases and the J gene end by 2 bases; junction bases not matched to a gene: 8. The germline gives CDR1 WSHSY, CDR2 SAAADI. The CDR3 has 15 residues. The CDR3 protein is CASSRLGLGAYEQYF. The DNA for the CDR3 is TGCGCCAGCAGTAGACTGGGACTAGGTGCCTACGAGCAGTACTTC.

This clonotype occurred many times. V gene TRBV11-2 combines with J gene TRBJ2-7; 9 bases align to TRBD2. This CDR3 is 15 amino acids long. CDR1 SGHAT and CDR2 FQNNGV come from the germline V gene. V was clipped by 6 bases and J by 4 bases; unmatched bases: 10. CDR3 protein: CASRKVAGAMYEQYF. CDR3 nucleotide sequence: TGTGCCAGCAGAAAGGTAGCGGGAGCTATGTACGAGCAGTACTTC.

With respect to this clonotype: This likely comes from a read error, as the CDR3 has no conserved phenylalanine or tryptophan at its end. Because the CDR3's place on the DNA is in doubt, the DNA is left out and the CDR3 is given as listed by TCRdb. This chain links TRBV5-4 with TRBJ1-6; TRBD1, as called in the table, went unchecked against the DNA. A total of 10 residues make up the CDR3, ends included. The germline V gene encodes CDR1 SGHNT and CDR2 YYREEE (reference sequence). The CDR3 region is CASSFGQPRS.

The chain employs TRBV20-1 and TRBJ2-7; 11 nucleotides align to TRBD2. Looked up from germline, CDR1 is DFQATT and CDR2 is SNEGSKA (reference sequence). The J segment lost 4 bases and the V segment lost 1 base, leaving 9 bases of the junction unmatched. The CDR3 has 16 amino acids. The CDR3 DNA reads TGCAGTGCTAGAGGTCCTATAGCGGGAGGGTTATACGAGCAGTACTTC. Protein sequence: CSARGPIAGGLYEQYF.